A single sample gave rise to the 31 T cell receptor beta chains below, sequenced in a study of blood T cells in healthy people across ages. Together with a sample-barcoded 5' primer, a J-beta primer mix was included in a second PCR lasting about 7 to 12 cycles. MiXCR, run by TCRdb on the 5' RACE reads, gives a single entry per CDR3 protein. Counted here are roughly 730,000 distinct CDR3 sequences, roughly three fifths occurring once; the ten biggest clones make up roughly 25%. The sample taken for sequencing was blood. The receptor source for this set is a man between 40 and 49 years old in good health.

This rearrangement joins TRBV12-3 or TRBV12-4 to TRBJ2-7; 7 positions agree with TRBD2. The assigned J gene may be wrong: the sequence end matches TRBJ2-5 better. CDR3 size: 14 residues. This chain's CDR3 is CASSLAGGQMTQYF. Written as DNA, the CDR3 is TGTGCCAGCAGTTTAGCGGGAGGGCAAATGACCCAGTACTTC.

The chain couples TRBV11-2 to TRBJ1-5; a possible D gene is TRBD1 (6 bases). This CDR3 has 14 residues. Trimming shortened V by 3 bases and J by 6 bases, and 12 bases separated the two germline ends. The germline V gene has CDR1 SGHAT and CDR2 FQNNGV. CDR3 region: CASSFDQGSQPQHF. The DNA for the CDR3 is TGTGCCAGCAGCTTCGATCAGGGGAGTCAGCCCCAGCATTTT.

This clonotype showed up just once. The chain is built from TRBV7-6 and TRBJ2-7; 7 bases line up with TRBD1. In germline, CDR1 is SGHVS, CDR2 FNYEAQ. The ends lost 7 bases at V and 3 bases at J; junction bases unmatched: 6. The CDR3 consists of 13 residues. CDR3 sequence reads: CASIRGGIYEQYF. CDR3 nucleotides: TGTGCCAGCATCCGAGGGGGCATCTACGAGCAGTACTTC.

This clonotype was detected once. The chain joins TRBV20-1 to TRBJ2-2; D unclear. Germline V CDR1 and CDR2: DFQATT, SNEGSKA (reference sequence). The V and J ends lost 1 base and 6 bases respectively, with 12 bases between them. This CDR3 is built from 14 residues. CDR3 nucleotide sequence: TGCAGTGCTAGAGGCCTTGTGGGTTCCGGGGAGCTGTTTTTT. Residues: CSARGLVGSGELFF.

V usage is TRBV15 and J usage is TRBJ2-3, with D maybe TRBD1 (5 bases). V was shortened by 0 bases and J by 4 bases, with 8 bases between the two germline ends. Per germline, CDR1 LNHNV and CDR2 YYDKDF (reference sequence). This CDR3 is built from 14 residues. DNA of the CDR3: TGTGCCACCAGCAGAGATTGGGGCCCAGATACGCAGTATTTT. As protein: CATSRDWGPDTQYF.

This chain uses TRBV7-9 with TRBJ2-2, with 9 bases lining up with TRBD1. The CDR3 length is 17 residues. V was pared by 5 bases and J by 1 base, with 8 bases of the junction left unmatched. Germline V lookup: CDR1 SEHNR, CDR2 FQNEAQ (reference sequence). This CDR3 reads CASSPRSGQGNTGELFF. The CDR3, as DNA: TGTGCCAGCAGCCCGCGTTCGGGACAGGGGAACACCGGGGAGCTGTTTTTT. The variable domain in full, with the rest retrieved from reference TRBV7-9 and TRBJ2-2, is DTGVSQNPRHKITKRGQNVTFRCDPISEHNRLYWYRQTLGQGPEFLTYFQNEAQLEKSRLLSDRFSAERPKGSFSTLEIQRTEQGDSAMYLCASSPRSGQGNTGELFFGEGSRLTVL.

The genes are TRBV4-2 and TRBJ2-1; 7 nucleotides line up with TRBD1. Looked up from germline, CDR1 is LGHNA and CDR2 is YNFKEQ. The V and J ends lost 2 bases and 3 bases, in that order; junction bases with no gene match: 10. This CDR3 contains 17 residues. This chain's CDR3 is CASSQLTGVPLYNEQFF. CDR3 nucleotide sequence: TGTGCCAGCAGCCAATTAACAGGGGTCCCTCTCTACAATGAGCAGTTCTTC.

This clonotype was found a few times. The CDR3 nucleotides read TGTGCCGCCGTCACGTCCCACGAGCAGTACTTC. Its translation is CAAVTSHEQYF. The gene calls are TRBV12-3 or TRBV12-4 and TRBJ2-4; no clear D. The DNA matches TRBJ2-7 better at its end, which makes the J call doubtful. The CDR3 length is 11 residues.

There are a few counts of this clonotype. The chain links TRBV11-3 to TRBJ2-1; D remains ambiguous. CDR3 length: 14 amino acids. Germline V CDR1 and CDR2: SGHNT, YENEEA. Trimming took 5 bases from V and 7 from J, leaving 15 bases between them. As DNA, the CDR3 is TGTGCCAGCAGCGAAAGAGACTCGTCGAATGAGCAGTTCTTC. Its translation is CASSERDSSNEQFF.

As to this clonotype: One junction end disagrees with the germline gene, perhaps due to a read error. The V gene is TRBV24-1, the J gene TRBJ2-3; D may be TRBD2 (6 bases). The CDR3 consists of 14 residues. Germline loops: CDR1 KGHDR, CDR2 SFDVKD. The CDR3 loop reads CTTSDLVEEGTQYF. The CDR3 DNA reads TGTACCACCAGTGATTTGGTTGAGGAGGGTACGCAGTATTTT.

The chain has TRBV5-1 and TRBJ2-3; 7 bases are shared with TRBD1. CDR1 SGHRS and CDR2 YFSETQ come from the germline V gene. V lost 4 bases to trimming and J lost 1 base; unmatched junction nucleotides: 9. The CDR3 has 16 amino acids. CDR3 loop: CASSQGTDQRTDTQYF. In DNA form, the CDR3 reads TGCGCCAGCAGCCAGGGGACAGACCAACGCACAGATACGCAGTATTTT. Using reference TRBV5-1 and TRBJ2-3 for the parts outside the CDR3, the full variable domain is KAGVTQTPRYLIKTRGQQVTLSCSPISGHRSVSWYQQTPGQGLQFLFEYFSETQRNKGNFPGRFSGRQFSNSRSEMNVSTLELGDSALYLCASSQGTDQRTDTQYFGPGTRLTVL.

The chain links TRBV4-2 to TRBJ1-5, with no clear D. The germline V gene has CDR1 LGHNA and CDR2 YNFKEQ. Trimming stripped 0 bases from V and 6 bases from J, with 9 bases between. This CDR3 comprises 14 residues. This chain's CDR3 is CASSQEGPRQPQHF. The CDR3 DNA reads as TGTGCCAGCAGCCAAGAGGGCCCTCGTCAGCCCCAGCATTTT.

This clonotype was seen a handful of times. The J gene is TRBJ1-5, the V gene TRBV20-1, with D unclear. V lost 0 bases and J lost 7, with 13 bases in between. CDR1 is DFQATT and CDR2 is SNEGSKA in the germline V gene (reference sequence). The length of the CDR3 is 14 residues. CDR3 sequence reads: CSARDTTPDQPQHF. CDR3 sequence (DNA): TGCAGTGCTAGAGATACGACCCCAGACCAGCCCCAGCATTTT.

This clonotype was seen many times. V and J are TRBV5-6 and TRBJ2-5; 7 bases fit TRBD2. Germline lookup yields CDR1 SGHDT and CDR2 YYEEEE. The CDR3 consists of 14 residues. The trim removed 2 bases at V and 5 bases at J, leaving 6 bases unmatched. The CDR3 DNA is TGTGCCAGCAGCTTCCCCGGACTAGGCGAGACCCAGTACTTC. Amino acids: CASSFPGLGETQYF.

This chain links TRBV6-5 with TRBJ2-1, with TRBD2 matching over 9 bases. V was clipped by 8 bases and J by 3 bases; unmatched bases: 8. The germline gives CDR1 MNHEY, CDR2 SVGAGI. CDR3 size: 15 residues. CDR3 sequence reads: CASQGLAGVYNEQFF. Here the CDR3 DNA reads TGTGCCAGCCAGGGTTTAGCGGGAGTCTACAATGAGCAGTTCTTC.

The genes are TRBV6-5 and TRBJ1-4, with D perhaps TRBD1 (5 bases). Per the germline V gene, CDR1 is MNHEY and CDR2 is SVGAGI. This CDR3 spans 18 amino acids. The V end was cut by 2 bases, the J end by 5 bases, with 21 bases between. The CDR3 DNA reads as TGTGCCAGCAGTTACAGGCTGGAGGGACTGCCCTTCAATGAAAAACTGTTTTTT. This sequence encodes CASSYRLEGLPFNEKLFF.

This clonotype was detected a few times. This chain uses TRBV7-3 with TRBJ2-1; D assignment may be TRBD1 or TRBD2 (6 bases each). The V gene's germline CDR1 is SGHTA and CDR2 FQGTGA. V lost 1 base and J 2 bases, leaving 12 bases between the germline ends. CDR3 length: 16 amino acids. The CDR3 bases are TGTGCCAGCAGCTTAATCCGGGGGCCCCCCTACAATGAGCAGTTCTTC. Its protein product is CASSLIRGPPYNEQFF.

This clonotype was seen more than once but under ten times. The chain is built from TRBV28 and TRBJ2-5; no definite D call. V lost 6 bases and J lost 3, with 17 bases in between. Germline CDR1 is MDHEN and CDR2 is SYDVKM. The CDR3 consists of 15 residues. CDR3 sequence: CASSNPRARKETQYF. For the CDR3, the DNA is TGTGCCAGCAGCAACCCTAGGGCGCGTAAAGAGACCCAGTACTTC.

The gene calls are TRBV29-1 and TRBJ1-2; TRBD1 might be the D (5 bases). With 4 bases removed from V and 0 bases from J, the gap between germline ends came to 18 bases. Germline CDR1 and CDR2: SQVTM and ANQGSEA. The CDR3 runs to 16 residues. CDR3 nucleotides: TGCAGCGTTGGAGGTGGGGCCAGGGCCCCTAACTATGGCTACACCTTC. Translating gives CSVGGGARAPNYGYTF.

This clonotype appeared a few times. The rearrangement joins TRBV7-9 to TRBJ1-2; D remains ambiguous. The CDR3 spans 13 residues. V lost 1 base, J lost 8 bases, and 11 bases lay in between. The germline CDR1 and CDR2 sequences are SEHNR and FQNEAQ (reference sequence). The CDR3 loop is CASSLVARLGYTF. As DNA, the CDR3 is TGTGCCAGCAGCTTAGTGGCTCGGTTGGGCTACACCTTC.

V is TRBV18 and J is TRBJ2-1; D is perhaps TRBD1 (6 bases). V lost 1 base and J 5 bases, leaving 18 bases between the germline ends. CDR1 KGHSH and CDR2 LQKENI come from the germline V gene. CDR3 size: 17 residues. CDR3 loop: CASSPRLNRDNDNEQFF. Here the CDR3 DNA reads TGTGCCAGCTCACCACGGTTGAACCGGGACAACGACAATGAGCAGTTCTTC.

The CDR3 coding sequence is TGTGCCAGCTCACCTATGGCCGGGACAGGGGATGACACTGAAGCTTTCTTT. This codes for CASSPMAGTGDDTEAFF. The J gene is TRBJ1-1, the V gene TRBV18; 10 bases map to TRBD1. The CDR3 extends over 17 amino acids. Germline CDR1 is KGHSH and CDR2 is LQKENI. V dropped 3 bases and J dropped 3; count of bases not matched to a gene: 10.

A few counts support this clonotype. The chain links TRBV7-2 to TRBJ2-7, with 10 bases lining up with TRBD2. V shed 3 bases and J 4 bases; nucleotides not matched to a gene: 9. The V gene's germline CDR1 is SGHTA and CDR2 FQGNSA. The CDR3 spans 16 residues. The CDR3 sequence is CASSLSIAGGWYEQYF. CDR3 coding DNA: TGTGCCAGCAGCTTGTCCATAGCGGGAGGATGGTACGAGCAGTACTTC.

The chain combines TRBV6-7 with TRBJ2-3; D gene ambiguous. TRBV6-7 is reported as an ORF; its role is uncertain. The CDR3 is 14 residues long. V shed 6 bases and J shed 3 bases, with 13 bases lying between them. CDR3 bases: TGTGCCAGCAGGGAGATTATTTCGACAGATACGCAGTATTTT. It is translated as CASREIISTDTQYF.

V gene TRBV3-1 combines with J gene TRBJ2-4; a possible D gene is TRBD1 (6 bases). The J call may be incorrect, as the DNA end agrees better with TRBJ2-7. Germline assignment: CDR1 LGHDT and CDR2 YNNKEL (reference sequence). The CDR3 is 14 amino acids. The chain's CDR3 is CASSQNQGSYEQYF. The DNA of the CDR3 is TGTGCCAGCAGCCAAAACCAGGGGAGCTACGAGCAGTACTTC.

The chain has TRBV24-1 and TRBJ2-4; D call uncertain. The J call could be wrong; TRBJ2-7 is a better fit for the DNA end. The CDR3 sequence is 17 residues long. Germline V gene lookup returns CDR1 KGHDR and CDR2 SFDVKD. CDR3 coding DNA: TGTGCCACCAGGGTTCATCGGGCAGATTACAACCACTACGAGCAGTACTTC. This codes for CATRVHRADYNHYEQYF.

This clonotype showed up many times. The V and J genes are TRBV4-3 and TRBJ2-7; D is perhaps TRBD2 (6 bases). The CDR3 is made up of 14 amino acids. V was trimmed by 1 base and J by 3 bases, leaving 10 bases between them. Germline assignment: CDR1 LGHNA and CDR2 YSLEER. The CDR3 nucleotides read TGCGCCAGCAGCCAAGTCGGAGGGAGCTACGAGCAGTACTTC. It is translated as CASSQVGGSYEQYF.

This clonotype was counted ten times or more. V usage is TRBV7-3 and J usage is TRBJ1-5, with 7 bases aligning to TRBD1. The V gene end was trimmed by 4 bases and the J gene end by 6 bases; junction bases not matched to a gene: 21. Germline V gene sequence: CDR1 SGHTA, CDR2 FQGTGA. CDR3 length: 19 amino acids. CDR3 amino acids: CASSYHMWGGDSSSQPQHF. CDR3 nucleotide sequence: TGTGCCAGCAGCTACCACATGTGGGGCGGGGACAGCAGTAGTCAGCCCCAGCATTTT.

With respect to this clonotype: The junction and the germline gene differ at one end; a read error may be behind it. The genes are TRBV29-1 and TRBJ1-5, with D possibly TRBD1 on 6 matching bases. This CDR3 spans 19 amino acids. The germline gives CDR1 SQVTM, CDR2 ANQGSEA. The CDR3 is CSVEDPLNLRDTFNRPQHF. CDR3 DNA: TGCAGCGTTGAAGATCCGTTAAATCTCCGGGACACCTTCAATCGGCCCCAGCATTTT.

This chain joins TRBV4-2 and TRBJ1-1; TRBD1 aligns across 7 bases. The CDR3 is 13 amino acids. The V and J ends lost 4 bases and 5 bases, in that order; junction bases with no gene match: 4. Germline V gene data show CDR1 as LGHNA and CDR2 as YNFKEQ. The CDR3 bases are TGTGCCAGCAGCCTGACAGGGTTAACTGAAGCTTTCTTT. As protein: CASSLTGLTEAFF.

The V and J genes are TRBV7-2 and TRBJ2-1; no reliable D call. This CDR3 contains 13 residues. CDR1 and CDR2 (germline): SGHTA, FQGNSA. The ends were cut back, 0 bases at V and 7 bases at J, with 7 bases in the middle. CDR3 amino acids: CASSLAWENEQFF. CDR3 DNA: TGTGCCAGCAGCTTAGCGTGGGAAAATGAGCAGTTCTTC. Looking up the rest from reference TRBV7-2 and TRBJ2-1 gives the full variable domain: GAGVSQSPSNKVTEKGKDVELRCDPISGHTALYWYRQSLGQGLEFLIYFQGNSAPDKSGLPSDRFSAERTGGSVSTLTIQRTQQEDSAVYLCASSLAWENEQFFGPGTRLTVL.